A selection of T cell receptor beta chains follows, all from one sample in a study of T cells in Graves' hyperthyroidism and ophthalmopathy. MiXCR was run by TCRdb on the multiplex PCR reads, yielding one entry per CDR3 protein. The repertoire holds approximately 610,000 distinct CDR3 sequences, with approximately 15% as singletons. The sequenced material came from blood. The receptors derive from a woman younger than 35 with Graves' hyperthyroidism. The conserved cysteine and the conserved F or W are not part of the CDR3 here. The order of the fields is J gene, V gene, CDR3 protein.

j_call: TRBJ1-1; v_call: TRBV19; cdr3_aa: ASHLNTEAF
j_call: TRBJ2-3; v_call: TRBV20-1; cdr3_aa: SARSVLTDTQY
j_call: TRBJ2-7; v_call: TRBV20-1; cdr3_aa: SAPREASGRWAYEQY
j_call: TRBJ2-2; v_call: TRBV6-2/TRBV6-3; cdr3_aa: ASRGGARTGELF
j_call: TRBJ2-7; v_call: TRBV27; cdr3_aa: ASSLWQSSYEQY
j_call: TRBJ2-4; v_call: TRBV7-2; cdr3_aa: ASSPPEVPEDEAKNIQY
j_call: .; v_call: TRBV20-1; cdr3_aa: SARDRTYEQF
j_call: TRBJ1-1; v_call: TRBV5-4; cdr3_aa: ASSLAPRGAEEAF
j_call: TRBJ2-5; v_call: TRBV6-2/TRBV6-3; cdr3_aa: ASSSYGQGGETQY
j_call: TRBJ1-1; v_call: TRBV7-9; cdr3_aa: ASSPRRTGAAF
j_call: TRBJ2-1; v_call: TRBV29-1; cdr3_aa: SGGHRVNEQF
j_call: TRBJ2-1; v_call: TRBV11-3; cdr3_aa: ASSSPGLAGINEQF
j_call: TRBJ1-1; v_call: TRBV12-3/TRBV12-4; cdr3_aa: ASSIRGTDGAEAF
j_call: TRBJ2-3; v_call: TRBV6-1; cdr3_aa: TSSERTSGSTDTQY
j_call: TRBJ2-1; v_call: TRBV3-1; cdr3_aa: ASSQGTNLLSSYNEQF
j_call: TRBJ2-2; v_call: TRBV11-2; cdr3_aa: ASSRIRGHTGELF
j_call: TRBJ2-2; v_call: TRBV28; cdr3_aa: ASSLLGGANTGELF
j_call: TRBJ1-2; v_call: TRBV12-3/TRBV12-4; cdr3_aa: ASGGFGGNGYGYT
j_call: TRBJ1-2; v_call: TRBV13; cdr3_aa: ASSLGQQVPYGYT
j_call: TRBJ2-3; v_call: TRBV7-9; cdr3_aa: ASSALGADTDTQY
j_call: TRBJ2-6; v_call: TRBV7-9; cdr3_aa: ASSQNGAGANVLT
j_call: TRBJ2-3; v_call: TRBV28; cdr3_aa: ASSFSLWDRGYADTQY
j_call: TRBJ1-2; v_call: TRBV20-1; cdr3_aa: SARDWAGYGYT
j_call: TRBJ1-2; v_call: TRBV6-2/TRBV6-3; cdr3_aa: ASTDRAETPGYT
j_call: TRBJ2-1; v_call: TRBV7-3; cdr3_aa: ASSHGLFLLWNEQF
j_call: TRBJ2-7; v_call: TRBV5-1; cdr3_aa: ASSLRASLDYDYEQY
j_call: TRBJ1-2; v_call: TRBV12-3/TRBV12-4; cdr3_aa: ASSSQNARYGYT
j_call: TRBJ2-1; v_call: TRBV10-1; cdr3_aa: ASSESSGGAYNEQF
j_call: TRBJ2-1; v_call: TRBV27; cdr3_aa: ASSRQSSSYNEQF
j_call: TRBJ2-5; v_call: TRBV5-4; cdr3_aa: ASSPPGLAGGQETQY
j_call: TRBJ2-1; v_call: TRBV9; cdr3_aa: ASSVIPTSSNEQF
j_call: TRBJ2-2; v_call: TRBV7-2; cdr3_aa: ASSPPGHSTGELF
j_call: TRBJ1-1; v_call: TRBV7-2; cdr3_aa: ASSRVIPGQGEYTEAF
j_call: TRBJ1-5; v_call: TRBV6-1; cdr3_aa: ASGDRSNQPQH
j_call: TRBJ2-1; v_call: TRBV7-9; cdr3_aa: ASSLMGSPSSYNEQF